These 17 T cell receptor beta chains came from one sample sequenced in a study of cytomegalovirus exposure and HLA in healthy donors (dated by TCRdb to 2015 to 2018). Libraries were prepared through the immunoSEQ multiplex PCR assay. A mixture of 60 forward primers for TCR Vbeta segments and 13 reverse primers for TCR Jbeta segments was used in the multiplex PCR. The immuneACCESS repertoire file appears here via TCRdb, limited to in-frame rearrangements. These files lack a portion of the clones; in checked studies, under half of the deficit traces to unresolved V genes, and the cause of the others is not known. Counted in this sample were tens of thousands of clones; 82% of them appeared once. The ten biggest clones cover over 1.5% of the sample. Input material: PBMCs. The receptors were gathered from a man between 18 and 35 years old in good health and CMV-seronegative.

This chain uses TRBV5-1 with TRBJ2-1, with TRBD1 identical over 8 bases. Germline trimming cut 6 bases from V and 0 bases from J; bases unmatched to any gene: 11. CDR1 is SGHRS, CDR2 YFSETQ, per germline. The CDR3 has 17 residues. The CDR3 coding sequence is TGCGCCAGCATGCCGGGACAGGCGATAAACTCCTACAATGAGCAGTTCTTC. Protein product: CASMPGQAINSYNEQFF.

The chain combines TRBV5-6 with TRBJ2-1; 9 bases are a match to TRBD2. The CDR3 consists of 16 residues. Germline V gene lookup returns CDR1 SGHDT and CDR2 YYEEEE. The J segment lost 4 bases and the V segment lost 4 bases, leaving 9 bases of the junction unmatched. The DNA for the CDR3 is TGTGCCAGCAGCGATTGGACTAGCGAAAAGTACAATGAGCAGTTCTTC. This sequence encodes CASSDWTSEKYNEQFF. The whole variable domain, filled in from reference TRBV5-6 and TRBJ2-1, reads DAGVTQSPTHLIKTRGQQVTLRCSPKSGHDTVSWYQQALGQGPQFIFQYYEEEERQRGNFPDRFSGHQFPNYSSELNVNALLLGDSALYLCASSDWTSEKYNEQFFGPGTRLTVL.

This clone was seen more than once but under ten times. The chain combines TRBV5-4 with TRBJ2-2; tentative D call: TRBD2 (5 bases). Trimming removed 3 bases at V and 6 bases at J, with 9 bases between. CDR1 is SGHNT and CDR2 is YYREEE in the germline V gene (reference sequence). The CDR3 sequence is 13 residues long. The chain's CDR3 is CASSSDGAGELFF. CDR3 in DNA: TGTGCCAGCAGCTCCGACGGGGCCGGGGAGCTGTTTTTT.

The chain joins TRBV4-3 to TRBJ1-2; TRBD1 matches 12 bases. There are 17 residues in the CDR3. The junction had 10 bases not matched to a gene; V was cut back by 2 bases and J by 6 bases. Germline values: CDR1 LGHNA, CDR2 YSLEER. In nucleotides, the CDR3 is TGCGCCAGCAGCCAATATATACCGGGACAGGGGGCTAATGGCTACACCTTC. It is translated as CASSQYIPGQGANGYTF.

The chain uses TRBV4-3 and TRBJ2-5, with TRBD2 as a possible D gene (7 bases). Germline assignment: CDR1 LGHNA and CDR2 YSLEER. The CDR3 runs 16 residues. Trimming left V 0 bases short and J 5 bases short, with 16 bases between. The CDR3 spells CASSQDARGPVETQYF. CDR3 sequence (DNA): TGCGCCAGCAGCCAAGATGCGCGGGGGCCCGTCGAGACCCAGTACTTC.

The V call is TRBV6-4, the J call TRBJ1-2, with D maybe TRBD1 (6 bases). CDR3 length equals 13 residues. Trimming stripped 0 bases from V and 4 bases from J, with 6 bases between. From germline, CDR1 is MRHNA and CDR2 SNTAGT. The CDR3 DNA follows: TGTGCCAGCAGTGACTCGACAGGCTATGGCTACACCTTC. It codes for CASSDSTGYGYTF.

The rearrangement joins TRBV7-9 to TRBJ1-1; D is ambiguous. The V end lost 2 bases, the J end lost 4 bases, and 8 bases lay between the germline ends. This CDR3 is 13 amino acids long. Germline V gene lookup returns CDR1 SEHNR and CDR2 FQNEAQ (reference sequence). In nucleotides, the CDR3 is TGTGCCAGCAGCTTAACGGTTGGCACTGAAGCTTTCTTT. Translating it yields CASSLTVGTEAFF.

The rearrangement uses TRBV7-2 and TRBJ1-5; no firm D call. The ends were cut back, 0 bases at V and 6 bases at J, with 6 bases in the middle. Germline loops: CDR1 SGHTA, CDR2 FQGNSA. The CDR3 contains 13 residues. DNA of the CDR3: TGTGCCAGCAGCTTAGCGCTAGGTCAGCCCCAGCATTTT. Translating it yields CASSLALGQPQHF.

The chain has TRBV14 and TRBJ2-7; 13 nucleotides agree with TRBD2. Germline V CDR1 and CDR2: SGHDN, FVKESK. Unmatched junction bases numbered 8, after V lost 0 bases and J lost 3 bases. The CDR3 runs to 18 residues. CDR3 sequence (DNA): TGTGCCAGCAGCCAAGACCTAGGTAGGACTAGCGGGAGCTACGAGCAGTACTTC. It specifies CASSQDLGRTSGSYEQYF.

This clone was seen a handful of times. This chain links TRBV27 with TRBJ1-1; D uncertain. The germline CDR1 and CDR2 sequences are MNHEY and SMNVEV (reference sequence). This CDR3 comprises 13 residues. The V end lost 1 base, the J end lost 5 bases, and 8 bases lay between the germline ends. CDR3 coding DNA: TGTGCCAGCAGTTTATATTACGGTACTGAAGCTTTCTTT. It is translated as CASSLYYGTEAFF.

The gene calls are TRBV18 and TRBJ2-1; D unclear. This CDR3 has 13 residues. V was trimmed by 6 bases and J by 3 bases, leaving 9 bases between them. The germline V gene encodes CDR1 KGHSH and CDR2 LQKENI. CDR3 sequence (DNA): TGTGCCAGCTCCCCATACAGCTACAATGAGCAGTTCTTC. It is translated as CASSPYSYNEQFF. Drawing the rest from reference TRBV18 and TRBJ2-1, the complete variable domain is NAGVMQNPRHLVRRRGQEARLRCSPMKGHSHVYWYRQLPEEGLKFMVYLQKENIIDESGMPKERFSAEFPKEGPSILRIQQVVRGDSAAYFCASSPYSYNEQFFGPGTRLTVL.

J is TRBJ2-1 and V is TRBV14, with 8 bases aligning to TRBD2. The CDR3 runs 16 residues. V lost 1 base to trimming and J lost 4 bases; unmatched junction nucleotides: 6. CDR1 and CDR2 (germline): SGHDN, FVKESK. The CDR3 DNA is TGTGCCAGCAGCCAAGTGAGCCTAGCGGGTTACAATGAGCAGTTCTTC. This codes for CASSQVSLAGYNEQFF. Using reference TRBV14 and TRBJ2-1 for the parts outside the CDR3, the full variable domain is EAGVTQFPSHSVIEKGQTVTLRCDPISGHDNLYWYRRVMGKEIKFLLHFVKESKQDESGMPNNRFLAERTGGTYSTLKVQPAELEDSGVYFCASSQVSLAGYNEQFFGPGTRLTVL.

The rearrangement uses TRBV7-6 and TRBJ2-6; TRBD2 is a possible D gene (5 bases). This CDR3 contains 17 residues. V dropped 2 bases and J dropped 2 bases, with 13 bases sitting between them. CDR1 is SGHVS and CDR2 is FNYEAQ in the germline V gene. In nucleotides, the CDR3 is TGTGCCAGCAGCTTACGTGCCCGAGGGCCTGGGGCCAACGTCCTGACTTTC. Translating gives CASSLRARGPGANVLTF. The full variable domain, in which reference TRBV7-6 and TRBJ2-6 provide the parts outside the CDR3, is GAGVSQSPRYKVTKRGQDVALRCDPISGHVSLYWYRQALGQGPEFLTYFNYEAQQDKSGLPNDRFSAERPEGSISTLTIQRTEQRDSAMYRCASSLRARGPGANVLTFGAGSRLTVL.

The genes are TRBV7-2 and TRBJ2-7; possibly TRBD2 for D (6 bases). Germline values: CDR1 SGHTA, CDR2 FQGNSA. The V gene lost 2 bases and the J gene lost 0 bases, with 11 bases spanning the gap. The CDR3 is 15 residues long. The CDR3 DNA reads as TGTGCCAGCAGCTTATCAGGGAGGAACTCCTACGAGCAGTACTTC. Its translation: CASSLSGRNSYEQYF.

The table lists this clone with a count of one. The rearrangement uses TRBV6-6 and TRBJ2-1; the D is unclear. Germline V gives CDR1 MNHNY, CDR2 SVGAGI (reference sequence). This CDR3 has 11 amino acids. The V and J ends lost 0 bases and 9 bases respectively, with 3 bases between them. The CDR3 is CASSYSSEQFF. In nucleotides, the CDR3 is TGTGCCAGCAGTTACTCGAGTGAGCAGTTCTTC.

This clone occurred once. The chain combines TRBV6-5 with TRBJ2-2; D is undetermined. CDR1 and CDR2 from the germline V gene are MNHEY and SVGAGI. The CDR3 spans 15 residues. Trimming took 2 bases from V and 4 from J, leaving 11 bases between them. CDR3 in amino acids: CASSYAGLSTGELFF. The CDR3 nucleotides read TGTGCCAGCAGTTACGCTGGCTTAAGCACCGGGGAGCTGTTTTTT.

This clone was seen a handful of times. V is TRBV30 and J is TRBJ1-4; D uncertain. The V end lost 5 bases, the J end lost 10 bases, and 17 bases lay between the germline ends. The CDR3 contains 13 residues. Per the germline V gene, CDR1 is GTSNPN and CDR2 is SVGIG (reference sequence). The CDR3: CAWEGGEGGKLFF. CDR3 sequence (DNA): TGTGCCTGGGAGGGCGGAGAAGGTGGAAAACTGTTTTTT.